This TCR beta chain appears in the sequencing data of a study of blood T cell repertoires in COVID-19 (dated by TCRdb to the early 2020s). General notes on the study: The collaborator samples originated in the United States, Italy and Spain and spanned the acute and convalescent phases of COVID-19. The dataset comprised deeply sampled blood TCRbeta repertoires from subjects exposed to, actively infected with, or recovered from COVID-19. Where HLA class I and class II types were available, the types were taken from metadata supplied by the sample provider, not from assay-based typing. The repertoires were released in a freely available public database intended as a resource for research on the immune response to SARS-CoV-2. The material from the prospective study consisted of cDNA or gDNA derived from T cells, B-cell-depleted T cells, or PBMCs. A de-identified subject ID, COVID-19 status, age in years and sex were almost always included in the sample metadata. The samples were drawn from two sources: the first 160 participants of the ongoing ImmuneRACE study, and 950 to 1,500 subjects contributed by 6 global collaborators. Findings and caveats that apply to the study as a whole: The quantity of clinical and demographic metadata differed by source and by participant and was supplied without curation.

The junction shows trimming of 0 bases on V and 4 bases on J, plus 4 bases between the germline ends. The CDR3 covers 12 residues, taking in both the cysteine and the phenylalanine. Only the CDR3 portion is preserved as DNA: 36 bases, with reading frame beginning at the first base. The germline V gene encodes CDR1 SEHNR and CDR2 FQNEAQ (reference sequence). The collaborating institutions used their own protocols to collect whole blood in K2EDTA tubes. For TCRbeta analysis, collaborator samples were shipped as frozen whole blood, as isolated PBMCs, or as DNA extracted from either sample type. The immunoSEQ Assay, a bias-controlled multiplex PCR, was used to amplify TCRbeta CDR3 regions from genomic DNA. The study's processing was this. The number of nucleated cells in each sample was estimated by amplification of reference gene primers within the assay. Sequence reads were collapsed and filtered to measure the absolute abundance of every unique TCRbeta CDR3 rearrangement. For each sample, productive Simpson clonality was calculated as the square root of Simpson's diversity index over productive rearrangements. This immuneACCESS table, as held by TCRdb, lists in-frame sequences with V and J called but not all clones. Of the missing ones, under half trace to an unresolved V gene in checked studies; the others have no known cause. Clonal size and the V and J genes are those of that table, whereas D and trimming came from the DNA. Across this sample there are around 100,000 clones, with about 90% seen only once. Jointly, the top ten make up 15% of the sample.

This clone occurred once. This clone's antigen is unknown. Base qualities are missing; no much larger clone stands one base away. This sequence originates from a man between 50 and 59 years old with acute or convalescent COVID-19. The sequence is built from TRBV7-9 and TRBJ2-7; the D gene is unclear. Sequencing was carried out using peripheral blood. The CDR3 is CASSLATYEQYF. DNA sequence: TGTGCCAGCAGCTTAGCAACATACGAGCAGTACTTC.